The present entry profiles one T cell receptor (beta chain) with its context. Germline V CDR1 and CDR2: KGHDR, SFDVKD. The CDR3 length is 17 residues. V lost 3 bases and J 3 bases, leaving 19 bases between the germline ends. This entry is derived from a study of T cell responses to AZD1222 COVID-19 vaccine. Sequencing used immunoSEQ multiplex PCR; TCRdb keeps in-frame clones, though not all of them. The data contain 100,000 to 150,000 clones, less than 95% of them seen just once; the ten biggest clones take up nearly 4.5%. The source is an adult in good health. Sequencing was performed on peripheral blood, taken on day 0 of MenACWY control vaccination. V usage is TRBV24-1 and J usage is TRBJ2-5; D unresolved. The CDR3 loop is CATSDPPVGEVKETQYF. The DNA for the CDR3 is TGTGCCACCAGTGATCCCCCAGTGGGCGAAGTGAAAGAGACCCAGTACTTC.